This T cell receptor beta chain was documented in a study of blood T cell repertoires in COVID-19. Germline lookup yields CDR1 LNHNV and CDR2 YYDKDF (reference sequence). The length of the CDR3 is 14 residues. V was clipped by 7 bases and J by 5 bases; unmatched bases: 5. Only in-frame clones appear in the TCRdb table, and some are missing; sequencing was by immunoSEQ multiplex PCR. Found here are tens of thousands of clones, 87% of them singletons; the top ten hold 3.9%. Sequencing was done on a sample of peripheral blood. The sequence was obtained from a man aged 35 to 55 with COVID-19, enrolled during active disease. The chain carries TRBV15 and TRBJ2-1; 10 bases map to TRBD2. CDR3 bases: TGTGCCACCATAGCGGGAGGTTCAGACAATGAGCAGTTCTTC. Its translation is CATIAGGSDNEQFF. Full variable domain (outside the CDR3, taken from reference TRBV15 and TRBJ2-1): DAMVIQNPRYQVTQFGKPVTLSCSQTLNHNVMYWYQQKSSQAPKLLFHYYDKDFNNEADTPDNFQSRRPNTSFCFLDIRSPGLGDTAMYLCATIAGGSDNEQFFGPGTRLTVL.